This T cell receptor (beta chain) was retrieved from a study of identifying expanded T cells in peripheral blood. Clones were read by immunoSEQ multiplex PCR, and TCRdb kept only the in-frame ones, dropping some. In the table there are some 75,000 clones, 90% of which are singletons. Concerning this clone itself: What it recognizes is unknown.

This CDR3 spans 17 amino acids. V lost 0 bases and J lost 4; bases outside the gene matches: 13. Germline V gene lookup returns CDR1 SGDLS and CDR2 YYNGEE. Study-wide points: Clone count variance between approximately two-week samples rose with total template count.

No infections or other immune events were documented during collection. The source material was blood. The genes are TRBV9 and TRBJ2-7; TRBD1 agrees at 7 bases. The clonotype comes from a person between 18 and 70 years old in good health. CDR3 sequence: CASSVGLGDRELYEQYF. The CDR3 bases are TGTGCCAGCAGCGTAGGTCTAGGGGACAGAGAATTATACGAGCAGTACTTC. Full variable domain (outside the CDR3, taken from reference TRBV9 and TRBJ2-7): DSGVTQTPKHLITATGQRVTLRCSPRSGDLSVYWYQQSLDQGLQFLIQYYNGEERAKGNILERFSAQQFPDLHSELNLSSLELGDSALYFCASSVGLGDRELYEQYFGPGTRLTVT.